In this sample, the clone carrying this T cell receptor (beta chain) turned up many times. The antigen is unknown. The sample belongs to a study of human T cells and chemical hapten exposure. Study-wide results and limits: No change in TCRs above 1 in 1000 frequency was produced by DPC sensitization.

Individual cDNA molecules each carried unique molecular identifiers attached by the library. Authors' data handling: Counts of TCRs in each sample centred on a median of around 100,000 and extended from around 25,000 to 690,000. TCRdb recomputed calls from the RACE reads with MiXCR, one row per CDR3 protein. The V and J calls and clone size are TCRdb's, not the authors'. In the table there are 60,000 to 70,000 distinct CDR3 sequences, about 10% of which are singletons. Stated time point: pre-sensitization, week 0. Treatment in this sample: therapeutic diphenylcyclopropenone sensitization with weekly scalp DPC. The CDR3 length is 10 residues. Trimming cost V 4 bases and J 4 bases, with 3 bases left between them. The V gene's germline CDR1 is SQVTM and CDR2 ANQGSEA.

This chain joins TRBV29-1 and TRBJ2-3; D uncertain. This receptor was identified in a woman in her forties or fifties with alopecia areata. Some clones in this sample may be carry-over from other donors' samples. The source was whole blood, collected in connection with sensitization to the hapten diphenylcyclopropenone (DPC). CDR3 region: CSVGPDTQYF. The CDR3 DNA follows: TGCAGCGTTGGACCAGATACGCAGTATTTT.